Detailed here is one T cell receptor beta chain. This entry is derived from a study of shared clonotypes between healthy human individuals. CDR3 length: 13 amino acids. Germline CDR1 reads SGHRS; CDR2 reads YFSETQ. The V end was cut by 0 bases, the J end by 6 bases, with 10 bases between. Input per replicate PCR of unsorted PBMC was 300 ng DNA, corresponding to tens of thousands of T cell genomes. Authors' methods: For the immunoSEQ data, sequences were junction-only without quality scores, so filtering differed. Clones were read by immunoSEQ multiplex PCR, and TCRdb kept only the in-frame ones, dropping some. V and J calls plus clone size are reproduced from that table; the DNA served to infer D and trimming. The sample includes roughly 480,000 clones, approximately 79% of them seen just once.

The receptor's source is a woman in her 40s in good health. Some clones in this sample may be carry-over from other donors' samples. The specimen was PBMCs. V is TRBV5-1 and J is TRBJ2-7; D is undetermined. This CDR3 is CASSLADTAEQYF. The DNA for the CDR3 is TGCGCCAGCAGCTTGGCCGATACAGCCGAGCAGTACTTC.